Sequencing of this TCR beta chain was carried out in a study of blood T cell repertoires in COVID-19. Study information: T cells, B-cell-depleted T cells, or PBMCs supplied cDNA or gDNA.

Profiling relied on immunoSEQ multiplex PCR, and the TCRdb table lists in-frame clones only, not all of them. The top ten clones hold roughly 12% of a sample with fewer than 200,000 clones, 75% to 85% of them seen once. There are 16 residues in the CDR3. The chain combines TRBV21-1 with TRBJ2-7; the table's D call TRBD2 went unverified against the DNA. TRBV21-1 has pseudogene status. The receptor comes from a woman older than 75 with COVID-19, enrolled during active disease. Sequenced material: peripheral blood. In nucleotides, the CDR3 is TGTGCCAGCAGCGAAATTGACCTGGGGGGGGGACCCGAGCAGTACTTC. Translated: CASSEIDLGGGPEQYF.